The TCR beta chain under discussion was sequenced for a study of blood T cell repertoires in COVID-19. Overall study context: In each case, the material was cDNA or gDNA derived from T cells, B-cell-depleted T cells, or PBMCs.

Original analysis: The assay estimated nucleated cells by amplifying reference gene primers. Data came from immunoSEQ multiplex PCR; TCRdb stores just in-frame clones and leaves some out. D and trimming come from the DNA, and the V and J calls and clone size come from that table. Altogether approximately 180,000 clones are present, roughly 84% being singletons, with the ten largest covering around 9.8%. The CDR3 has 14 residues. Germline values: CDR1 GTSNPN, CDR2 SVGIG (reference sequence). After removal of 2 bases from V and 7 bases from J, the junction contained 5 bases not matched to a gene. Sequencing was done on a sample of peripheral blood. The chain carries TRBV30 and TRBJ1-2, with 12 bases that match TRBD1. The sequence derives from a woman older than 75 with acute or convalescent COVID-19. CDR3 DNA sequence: TGTGCCTGGAGTCGGGACAGGGGGCGACGTGGCTACACCTTC. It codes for CAWSRDRGRRGYTF.